This TCR beta chain is drawn from a study of cytomegalovirus exposure and HLA in healthy donors. Concerning this clone: Its cognate antigen is unknown.

Study findings and constraints: Of the V segments, some could not be distinguished, including TRBV6-2 and TRBV6-3, and were excluded.

Primers included in the PCR were 60 Vbeta and 13 Jbeta primers. Measured with immunoSEQ multiplex PCR; TCRdb has only the in-frame clones, and not every one. Altogether roughly 110,000 clones are present, around two thirds being singletons, with the ten largest covering about 15%. V shed 2 bases and J 1 base; nucleotides not matched to a gene: 10. In germline, CDR1 is SGDLS, CDR2 YYNGEE. CDR3 length: 18 amino acids. This chain connects TRBV9 to TRBJ2-2, with 8 bases fitting TRBD1. The sequenced material came from PBMCs. This sequence was found in a middle-aged woman in good health and CMV-seropositive. CDR3 sequence: CASSVEVTGTGNTGELFF. The DNA of the CDR3 is TGTGCCAGCAGCGTCGAAGTTACCGGGACAGGGAACACCGGGGAGCTGTTTTTT.